These 30 T cell receptor beta chains share one sample of origin, sequenced in a study of blood T cell repertoires in COVID-19. Data came from immunoSEQ multiplex PCR; TCRdb stores just in-frame clones and leaves some out. Among 140,000 to 150,000 clones listed, approximately 80% were seen once. Specimen: peripheral blood. These receptor sequences come from a woman in her fifties or sixties with acute or convalescent COVID-19.

Comment on this clone: The same CDR3 arises from other DNA sequences in this sample as well. This chain joins TRBV11-2 and TRBJ2-5; 9 bases fit TRBD2. This CDR3 region has 14 residues. Germline values: CDR1 SGHAT, CDR2 FQNNGV. The V and J ends lost 5 bases and 4 bases, in that order; junction bases with no gene match: 5. The CDR3 spells CASSPGLASETQYF. DNA of the CDR3: TGTGCCAGCAGCCCAGGACTAGCGTCAGAGACCCAGTACTTC.

Concerning this clone: This specimen includes other DNA sequences encoding the same CDR3. V usage is TRBV9 and J usage is TRBJ1-1; the D gene is possibly TRBD1 (5 bases). Germline lookup yields CDR1 SGDLS and CDR2 YYNGEE. The CDR3 extends over 14 amino acids. The V end was cut by 0 bases, the J end by 0 bases, with 6 bases between. CDR3 sequence: CASSVAGMNTEAFF. CDR3 DNA: TGTGCCAGCAGCGTAGCAGGGATGAACACTGAAGCTTTCTTT. Supplemented by reference TRBV9 and TRBJ1-1, the full variable domain reads DSGVTQTPKHLITATGQRVTLRCSPRSGDLSVYWYQQSLDQGLQFLIQYYNGEERAKGNILERFSAQQFPDLHSELNLSSLELGDSALYFCASSVAGMNTEAFFGQGTRLTVV.

The chain is built from TRBV19 and TRBJ2-1; maybe TRBD1 (7 bases). The CDR3 has 17 amino acids. The V gene lost 7 bases and the J gene lost 6 bases, with 25 bases spanning the gap. Germline V gene sequence: CDR1 LNHDA, CDR2 SQIVND (reference sequence). Written as DNA, the CDR3 is TGTGCCAGTAAGAAGTCTCGACAGGGAGGCATAGTCAATGAGCAGTTCTTC. Its protein is CASKKSRQGGIVNEQFF.

V usage is TRBV27 and J usage is TRBJ2-2; 10 bases agree with TRBD1. V dropped 3 bases and J dropped 8; count of bases not matched to a gene: 9. The germline CDR1 and CDR2 sequences are MNHEY and SMNVEV (reference sequence). The CDR3 has 16 residues. This chain's CDR3 is CASSFSRTGGVGELFF. CDR3 coding DNA: TGTGCCAGCAGTTTTAGCAGGACAGGGGGGGTAGGGGAGCTGTTTTTT.

The V call is TRBV10-3, the J call TRBJ2-1, with TRBD2 identical over 8 bases. V shed 3 bases, J shed 5 bases, and the junction held 6 bases outside the gene matches. The germline CDR1 and CDR2 sequences are ENHRY and SYGVKD. The CDR3 is 15 amino acids. The CDR3 DNA reads as TGTGCCATCAGTGAAGGAGCGGGAGCTAACAATGAGCAGTTCTTC. Amino acid sequence: CAISEGAGANNEQFF.

This chain uses TRBV19 with TRBJ1-5, with D possibly matching TRBD1 (5 bases). The CDR3 runs to 15 residues. The germline V gene has CDR1 LNHDA and CDR2 SQIVND (reference sequence). The germline V and J ends were trimmed by 1 base and 7 bases, with 14 bases remaining between them. The CDR3 sequence is CASSIVHQGRQPQHF. CDR3 bases: TGTGCCAGTAGTATAGTTCACCAGGGAAGGCAGCCCCAGCATTTT.

This clone has just a few counts. The chain combines TRBV28 with TRBJ2-7; D perhaps matches TRBD2 (6 bases). CDR1 MDHEN and CDR2 SYDVKM come from the germline V gene. V was clipped by 4 bases and J by 7 bases, with 11 bases between them. This CDR3 is built from 12 residues. The DNA of the CDR3 is TGTGCCAGCAGTTCGGGGGTGATGGAGCAGTACTTC. This codes for CASSSGVMEQYF.

The rearrangement joins TRBV27 to TRBJ2-3; D is perhaps TRBD2 (5 bases). CDR3 length: 14 amino acids. Trimming stripped 3 bases from V and 0 bases from J, with 7 bases between. Germline V gene lookup returns CDR1 MNHEY and CDR2 SMNVEV (reference sequence). The CDR3: CASSFAGSTDTQYF. In DNA form, the CDR3 reads TGTGCCAGCAGTTTTGCGGGTAGCACAGATACGCAGTATTTT.

The chain combines TRBV19 with TRBJ2-2, with a weak D call TRBD1 (6 bases). Per the germline V gene, CDR1 is LNHDA and CDR2 is SQIVND (reference sequence). The CDR3 is made up of 15 amino acids. The germline V and J ends were trimmed by 6 bases and 1 base, with 12 bases remaining between them. DNA of the CDR3: TGTGCCAGTAGCGGGCTACAGGGGAACACCGGGGAGCTGTTTTTT. Protein: CASSGLQGNTGELFF.

The rearrangement links TRBV11-1 to TRBJ2-1; TRBD2 is a possible D gene (5 bases). From germline, CDR1 is SGHAT and CDR2 FQDESV (reference sequence). The CDR3 sequence is 14 residues long. V was cut by 1 base and J by 12 bases, with 16 bases left in between. The DNA of the CDR3 is TGTGCCAGCAGCTTAGGAGGCCTACCCCGGGGGCAGTTCTTC. As protein: CASSLGGLPRGQFF.

V and J are TRBV27 and TRBJ1-2, with unresolved D. The V end was cut by 6 bases, the J end by 0 bases, with 8 bases between. The CDR3 loop spans 13 amino acids. Germline V lookup: CDR1 MNHEY, CDR2 SMNVEV (reference sequence). CDR3 in amino acids: CASSLVANYGYTF. The DNA of the CDR3 is TGTGCCAGCAGCCTAGTAGCTAACTATGGCTACACCTTC.

The chain joins TRBV28 to TRBJ2-1; 8 positions match TRBD1. CDR1 and CDR2 from the germline V gene are MDHEN and SYDVKM. This CDR3 has 15 residues. V trimming: 7 bases; J trimming: 4 bases; junction bases outside the gene matches: 9. The CDR3 DNA follows: TGTGCCAGCAATACCCGGACAGGGAAATACAATGAGCAGTTCTTC. As protein: CASNTRTGKYNEQFF. Based on the CDR3 plus reference TRBV28 and TRBJ2-1, the full variable domain is DVKVTQSSRYLVKRTGEKVFLECVQDMDHENMFWYRQDPGLGLRLIYFSYDVKMKEKGDIPEGYSVSREKKERFSLILESASTNQTSMYLCASNTRTGKYNEQFFGPGTRLTVL.

The rearrangement joins TRBV7-8 to TRBJ1-2; no clear D. Trimming took 2 bases from V and 9 from J, leaving 13 bases between them. The CDR3 runs to 13 residues. Germline V gives CDR1 SGHVS, CDR2 FQNEAQ. CDR3 sequence: CASSLSLEKSYTF. In DNA form, the CDR3 reads TGTGCCAGCAGCTTAAGTTTGGAGAAGAGCTACACCTTC.

This clone has just a few counts. The chain couples TRBV4-1 to TRBJ2-7, with 8 bases matching TRBD2. Germline-derived CDR1 and CDR2 are MGHRA and YSYEKL. V lost 3 bases, J lost 3 bases, and 7 bases stayed unmatched. The CDR3 is 15 amino acids. The CDR3 DNA is TGCGCCAGCAGCCAGCCATCCGGGACTAGCTACGAGCAGTACTTC. Translation gives CASSQPSGTSYEQYF.

This clone was counted a few times. This rearrangement joins TRBV10-1 to TRBJ2-1, with 8 bases matching TRBD1. V shed 4 bases, J shed 3 bases, and the junction held 5 bases outside the gene matches. This CDR3 spans 15 amino acids. Germline loops: CDR1 WNHNN, CDR2 SYGVQD (reference sequence). DNA of the CDR3: TGCGCCAGCAGTGGCGCCGGGACAGGCTACAATGAGCAGTTCTTC. Protein sequence: CASSGAGTGYNEQFF.

This clone was seen a handful of times. In nucleotides, the CDR3 is TGTGCCAGCAGTGTTTATGGTACAGGGCGACAGCCCCAGCATTTT. Its protein is CASSVYGTGRQPQHF. This chain uses TRBV2 with TRBJ1-5, with D possibly being TRBD1 (6 bases). The length of the CDR3 is 15 residues. Germline V gives CDR1 SNHLY, CDR2 FYNNEI. Trimming removed 4 bases from V and 7 bases from J, with 17 bases in between.

The V gene is TRBV25-1, the J gene TRBJ2-1; 11 bases are a match to TRBD2. The CDR3 spans 15 residues. Germline loops: CDR1 MGHDK, CDR2 SYGVNS. V shed 5 bases, J shed 7 bases, and the junction held 7 bases outside the gene matches. The CDR3 loop is CASSPTSGRMNEQFF. In DNA, the CDR3 is TGTGCCAGCAGTCCAACTAGCGGGAGAATGAATGAGCAGTTCTTC.

CDR3 nucleotide sequence: TGTGCCAGCAGCCACCTTCAGCGGGAGGGCCTGCAAGAGACCCAGTACTTC. Its translation: CASSHLQREGLQETQYF. V and J are TRBV4-2 and TRBJ2-5; 10 bases align to TRBD2. The germline gives CDR1 LGHNA, CDR2 YNFKEQ. The length of the CDR3 is 17 residues. V lost 3 bases and J lost 2; bases outside the gene matches: 9.

This CDR3 is CASEVADRGNQPQHF. CDR3 nucleotide sequence: TGTGCCAGCGAGGTGGCGGACAGAGGGAATCAGCCCCAGCATTTT. The chain combines TRBV6-5 with TRBJ1-5; TRBD1 is a possible D gene (6 bases). The CDR3 is 15 amino acids. V was trimmed by 8 bases and J by 4 bases, leaving 18 bases between them. In germline, CDR1 is MNHEY, CDR2 SVGAGI.

This chain connects TRBV15 to TRBJ1-2; D unclear. Germline V gene data show CDR1 as LNHNV and CDR2 as YYDKDF (reference sequence). CDR3 length: 14 amino acids. V was trimmed by 0 bases and J by 6 bases, leaving 11 bases between them. The CDR3 sequence is CATSRDPSGNGYTF. CDR3 DNA sequence: TGTGCCACCAGCAGAGACCCTTCGGGGAATGGCTACACCTTC.

The chain carries TRBV4-1 and TRBJ1-2, with unresolved D. This CDR3 region has 14 residues. The germline V and J ends were trimmed by 1 base and 5 bases, with 11 bases remaining between them. Germline-derived CDR1 and CDR2 are MGHRA and YSYEKL. The CDR3 DNA follows: TGCGCCAGCAGCCAAGTTGATGGGAGTTATGGCTACACCTTC. Protein product: CASSQVDGSYGYTF.

This chain uses TRBV5-1 with TRBJ2-3; TRBD2 agrees at 8 bases. V lost 3 bases to trimming and J lost 5 bases; unmatched junction nucleotides: 11. Germline V gene lookup returns CDR1 SGHRS and CDR2 YFSETQ. CDR3 length: 16 residues. The CDR3 spells CASSWLPGLGIDTQYF. The CDR3 coding sequence is TGCGCCAGCAGCTGGCTCCCGGGACTAGGGATAGATACGCAGTATTTT.

The genes are TRBV5-4 and TRBJ1-1; unclear D gene. The ends were cut back, 4 bases at V and 5 bases at J, with 12 bases in the middle. CDR1 and CDR2 from the germline V gene are SGHNT and YYREEE (reference sequence). This CDR3 contains 13 residues. Here the CDR3 reads CASSAPGGTEAFF. CDR3 bases: TGTGCCAGCAGCGCGCCCGGAGGAACTGAAGCTTTCTTT.

The chain links TRBV29-1 to TRBJ2-7; maybe TRBD2 (5 bases). CDR3 length equals 15 residues. Germline V gene data show CDR1 as SQVTM and CDR2 as ANQGSEA. V gave up 2 bases and J gave up 1 base, with 15 bases separating them. This CDR3 is CSVETRQSGSYEQYF. The CDR3 DNA reads as TGCAGCGTTGAAACTAGGCAAAGCGGATCCTACGAGCAGTACTTC.

The rearrangement links TRBV28 to TRBJ1-1, with no clear D. The CDR3 contains 14 residues. From germline, CDR1 is MDHEN and CDR2 SYDVKM. Trimming removed 6 bases at V and 1 base at J, with 12 bases between. CDR3 in amino acids: CASSPNFANTEAFF. The CDR3 DNA reads TGTGCCAGCAGCCCCAACTTTGCGAACACTGAAGCTTTCTTT.

This chain joins TRBV27 and TRBJ2-7, with 13 bases aligning to TRBD2. The CDR3 spans 15 residues. Germline V gene sequence: CDR1 MNHEY, CDR2 SMNVEV (reference sequence). After removal of 6 bases from V and 3 bases from J, the junction contained 5 bases not matched to a gene. The CDR3 protein is CASRLGLAGVYEQYF. As DNA, the CDR3 is TGTGCCAGCAGATTAGGACTAGCGGGAGTCTACGAGCAGTACTTC.

This clone has a handful of counts. The V and J genes are TRBV10-3 and TRBJ2-3; D gene uncertain. V was pared by 1 base and J by 2 bases, with 4 bases between. CDR1 is ENHRY, CDR2 SYGVKD, per germline. The CDR3 contains 13 residues. In DNA form, the CDR3 reads TGTGCCATCAGTGAGTGGGCCACAGATACGCAGTATTTT. Protein sequence: CAISEWATDTQYF.

The J gene is TRBJ2-6, the V gene TRBV5-4; 15 positions agree with TRBD2. Unmatched junction bases numbered 5, after V lost 1 base and J lost 3 bases. The CDR3 length is 19 residues. Germline values: CDR1 SGHNT, CDR2 YYREEE (reference sequence). The CDR3 sequence: CASSLMGLAGGGGANVLTF. The CDR3 coding sequence is TGTGCCAGCAGCTTGATGGGACTAGCGGGAGGAGGTGGGGCCAACGTCCTGACTTTC. Full variable domain (missing parts from reference TRBV5-4 and TRBJ2-6): ETGVTQSPTHLIKTRGQQVTLRCSSQSGHNTVSWYQQALGQGPQFIFQYYREEENGRGNFPPRFSGLQFPNYSSELNVNALELDDSALYLCASSLMGLAGGGGANVLTFGAGSRLTVL.

This chain connects TRBV3-1 (or the pseudogene TRBV3-2) to TRBJ2-1; D uncertain. This CDR3 contains 12 residues. V lost 0 bases and J lost 16, with 13 bases in between. Germline lookup yields CDR1 LGHDT and CDR2 YNNKEL (reference sequence). CDR3 nucleotide sequence: TGTGCCAGCAGCCAAGATAGAGAGAGTCGTTTCTTC. Its translation is CASSQDRESRFF.

The chain combines TRBV11-2 with TRBJ2-5; 9 bases map to TRBD2. This CDR3 comprises 15 residues. With V trimmed by 4 bases and J by 7 bases, 10 bases remained unmatched. The germline V gene has CDR1 SGHAT and CDR2 FQNNGV. This chain's CDR3 is CASSSPTLAGVTQYF. CDR3 in DNA: TGTGCCAGCAGCTCTCCCACCTTAGCGGGAGTGACCCAGTACTTC.